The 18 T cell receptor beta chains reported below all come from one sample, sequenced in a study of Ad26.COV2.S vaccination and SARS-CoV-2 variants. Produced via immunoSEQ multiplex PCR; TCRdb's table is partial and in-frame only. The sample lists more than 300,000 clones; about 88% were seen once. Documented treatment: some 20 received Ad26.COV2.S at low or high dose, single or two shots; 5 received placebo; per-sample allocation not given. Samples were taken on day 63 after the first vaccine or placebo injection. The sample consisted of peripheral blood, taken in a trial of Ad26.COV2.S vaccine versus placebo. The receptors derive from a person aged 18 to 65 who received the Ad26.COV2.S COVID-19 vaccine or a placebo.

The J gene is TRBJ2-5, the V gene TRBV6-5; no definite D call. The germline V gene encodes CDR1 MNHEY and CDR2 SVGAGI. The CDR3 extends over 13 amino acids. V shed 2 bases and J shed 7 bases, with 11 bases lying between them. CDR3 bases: TGTGCCAGCAGTTACGACCTAACGGGGACCCAGTACTTC. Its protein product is CASSYDLTGTQYF.

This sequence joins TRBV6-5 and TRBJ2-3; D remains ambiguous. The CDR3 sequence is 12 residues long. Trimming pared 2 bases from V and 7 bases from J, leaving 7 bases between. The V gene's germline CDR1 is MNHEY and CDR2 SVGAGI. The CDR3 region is CASSYSRNTQYF. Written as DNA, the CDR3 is TGTGCCAGCAGTTACAGTAGAAATACGCAGTATTTT.

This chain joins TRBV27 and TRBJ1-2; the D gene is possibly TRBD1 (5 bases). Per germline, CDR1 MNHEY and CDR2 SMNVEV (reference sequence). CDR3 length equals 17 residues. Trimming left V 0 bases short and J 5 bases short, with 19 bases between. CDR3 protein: CASSLSNRPGGRYGYTF. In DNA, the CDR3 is TGTGCCAGCAGTTTATCTAACCGACCGGGGGGTCGGTATGGCTACACCTTC.

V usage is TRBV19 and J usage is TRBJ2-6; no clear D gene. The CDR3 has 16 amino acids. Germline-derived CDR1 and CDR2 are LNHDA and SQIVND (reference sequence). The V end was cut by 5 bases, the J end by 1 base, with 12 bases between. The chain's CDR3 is CASSSSRSSGANVLTF. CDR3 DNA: TGTGCCAGTAGTTCGTCCCGATCGTCTGGGGCCAACGTCCTGACTTTC.

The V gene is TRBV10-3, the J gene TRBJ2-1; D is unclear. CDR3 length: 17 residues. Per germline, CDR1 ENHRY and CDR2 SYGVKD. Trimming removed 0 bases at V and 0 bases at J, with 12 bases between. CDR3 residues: CAISESIQQTSYNEQFF. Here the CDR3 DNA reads TGTGCCATCAGTGAGTCGATACAGCAAACCTCCTACAATGAGCAGTTCTTC.

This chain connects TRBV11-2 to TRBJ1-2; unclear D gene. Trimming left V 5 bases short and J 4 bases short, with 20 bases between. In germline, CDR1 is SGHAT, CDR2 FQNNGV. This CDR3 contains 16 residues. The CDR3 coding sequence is TGTGCCAGCAGCACGATTAAAAGGCCGAGTCTCTATGGCTACACCTTC. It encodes CASSTIKRPSLYGYTF. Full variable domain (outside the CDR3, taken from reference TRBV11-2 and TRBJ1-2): EAGVAQSPRYKIIEKRQSVAFWCNPISGHATLYWYQQILGQGPKLLIQFQNNGVVDDSQLPKDRFSAERLKGVDSTLKIQPAKLEDSAVYLCASSTIKRPSLYGYTFGSGTRLTVV.

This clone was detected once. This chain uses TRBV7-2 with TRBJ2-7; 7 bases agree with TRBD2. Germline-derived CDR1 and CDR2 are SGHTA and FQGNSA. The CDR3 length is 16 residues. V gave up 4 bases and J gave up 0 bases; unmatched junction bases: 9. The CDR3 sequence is CASSSSGPISSYEQYF. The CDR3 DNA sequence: TGTGCCAGCAGCTCTAGCGGACCCATTAGCTCCTACGAGCAGTACTTC.

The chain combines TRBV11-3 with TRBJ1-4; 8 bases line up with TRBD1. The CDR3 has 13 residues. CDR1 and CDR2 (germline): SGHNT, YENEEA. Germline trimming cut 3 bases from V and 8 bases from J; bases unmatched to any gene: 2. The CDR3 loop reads CASSFTGGEKLFF. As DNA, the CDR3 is TGTGCCAGCAGCTTTACAGGGGGAGAAAAACTGTTTTTT.

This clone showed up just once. The CDR3 region has the DNA TGCGCCAGCAGCCCACCCAGTGGGGGTCGGGTGATCTCTGAAGCTTTCTTT. Translation: CASSPPSGGRVISEAFF. This chain uses TRBV4-1 with TRBJ1-1; D may be TRBD1 (5 bases). Germline values: CDR1 MGHRA, CDR2 YSYEKL. V gave up 4 bases and J gave up 6 bases, with 24 bases separating them. This CDR3 comprises 17 residues.

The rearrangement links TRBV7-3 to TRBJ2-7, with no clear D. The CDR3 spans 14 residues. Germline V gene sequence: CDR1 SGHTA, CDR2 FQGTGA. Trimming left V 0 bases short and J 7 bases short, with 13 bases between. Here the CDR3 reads CASSLTGSIDEQYF. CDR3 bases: TGTGCCAGCAGCTTAACAGGGTCGATTGATGAGCAGTACTTC.

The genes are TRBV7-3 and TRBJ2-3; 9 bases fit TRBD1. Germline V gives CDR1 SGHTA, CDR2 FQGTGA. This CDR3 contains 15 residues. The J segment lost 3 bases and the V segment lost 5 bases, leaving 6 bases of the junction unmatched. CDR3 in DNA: TGTGCCAGCAGCACGGGACAGGGAGGGACAGATACGCAGTATTTT. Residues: CASSTGQGGTDTQYF.

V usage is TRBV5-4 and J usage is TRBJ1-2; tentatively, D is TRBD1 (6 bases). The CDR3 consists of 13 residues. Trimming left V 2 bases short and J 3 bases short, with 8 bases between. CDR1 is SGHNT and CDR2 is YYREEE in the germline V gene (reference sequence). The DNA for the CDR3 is TGTGCCAGCAGCTTCCCAGGGGACTATGGCTACACCTTC. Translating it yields CASSFPGDYGYTF.

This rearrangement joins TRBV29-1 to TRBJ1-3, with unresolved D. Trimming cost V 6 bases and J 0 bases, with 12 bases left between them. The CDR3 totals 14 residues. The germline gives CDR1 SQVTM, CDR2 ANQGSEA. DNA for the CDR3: TGCAGCGTCCACGGGTCGCGCTCTGGAAACACCATATATTTT. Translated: CSVHGSRSGNTIYF.

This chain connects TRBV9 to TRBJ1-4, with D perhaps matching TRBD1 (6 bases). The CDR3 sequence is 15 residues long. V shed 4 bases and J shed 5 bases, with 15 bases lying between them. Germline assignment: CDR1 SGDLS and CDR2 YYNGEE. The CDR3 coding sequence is TGTGCCAGCAGCTCAGGGGCAGGAAAGAATGAAAAACTGTTTTTT. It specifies CASSSGAGKNEKLFF.

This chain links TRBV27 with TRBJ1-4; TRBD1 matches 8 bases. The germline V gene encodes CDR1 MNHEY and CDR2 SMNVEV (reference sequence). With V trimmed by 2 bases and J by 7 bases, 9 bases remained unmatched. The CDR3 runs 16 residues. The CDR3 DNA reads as TGTGCCAGCAGTTTAGCGAGAGGACAGGGCAGTGAAAAACTGTTTTTT. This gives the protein CASSLARGQGSEKLFF.

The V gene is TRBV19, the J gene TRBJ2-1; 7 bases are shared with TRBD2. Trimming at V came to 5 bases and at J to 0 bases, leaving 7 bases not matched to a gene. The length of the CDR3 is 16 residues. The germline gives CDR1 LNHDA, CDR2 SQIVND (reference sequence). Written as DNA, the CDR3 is TGTGCCAGTAGTTCCTCAGCGGGGAGCTCCTACAATGAGCAGTTCTTC. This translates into CASSSSAGSSYNEQFF.

The CDR3 DNA reads TGTGCCTGGAGTCCAACGGGGGAAAAACTGTTTTTT. Amino acid sequence: CAWSPTGEKLFF. V gene TRBV30 combines with J gene TRBJ1-4; D unclear. V was pared by 2 bases and J by 8 bases, with 9 bases between. This CDR3 contains 12 residues. Germline CDR1 is GTSNPN and CDR2 is SVGIG (reference sequence).

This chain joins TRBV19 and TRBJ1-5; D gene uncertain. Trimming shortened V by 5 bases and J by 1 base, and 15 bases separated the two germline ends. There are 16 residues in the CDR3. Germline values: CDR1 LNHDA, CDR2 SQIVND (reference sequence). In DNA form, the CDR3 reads TGTGCCAGTAGTTCCCGGACGGCCGGCAGCAATCAGCCCCAGCATTTT. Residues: CASSSRTAGSNQPQHF.